The rows below give T cell receptor beta chains drawn from one sample of a study of blood T cell repertoires in COVID-19. The assay was immunoSEQ multiplex PCR, and TCRdb's table has in-frame clones only and misses some. The data contain approximately 85,000 clones, 75% to 90% of them seen just once; the ten biggest clones take up about 13%. Material: peripheral blood. These receptors were obtained from a human donor in a cohort sampled during active COVID-19. Each CDR3 is given with its conserved first and last residue. The size field is filled for only some rows; it gives once, few, many or a size class.

TRBV19 . CASSSPVGTHFNQPQHF
TRBV27 once CASSFGAGSYEQYF
TRBV12-3/TRBV12-4 . CASSLYPGGLFF
TRBV7-2 . CASSPQGGVSYEQYF
TRBV6-1 once CASSEVSGFQPQHF
TRBV6-6 few CASRAGAHQPQHF
TRBV6-2/TRBV6-3 . CASSYTSGSYEQYF
TRBV27 few CASSQGQGRSIYGYTF
TRBV7-9 . CASSQGDRGTDTQYF
TRBV29-1 . CSVDYTTGNQPQHF
TRBV7-9 few CASSSPGLAPNEQFF
TRBV6-5 . CASSILQTASHEQYF
TRBV2 . CASSRQGAAQPQHF
TRBV5-5 few CASSFAGDTEAFF
TRBV11-2 once CASSSDRAATAFF
TRBV12-3/TRBV12-4 . CASKGSTEAFF
TRBV18 . CASSPKQTSGAGQYF
TRBV27 . CASSPRQGAIYGYTF
TRBV4-2 . CASSHASTGTSGGRGIQYF
TRBV5-1 . CASSFGDRGNEQYF
TRBV18 . CASSPGQGARNTIYF
TRBV5-1 . CASSWGQGSGEKLFF
TRBV6-6 . CASSDRDTFSEQYF
TRBV5-1 once CASSLAGGLFYEQYF
TRBV24-1 . CATSDSTPYNEQFF
TRBV19 . CASSIAQGVDSPLHF
TRBV7-2 once CASSFRGLLGETQYF
TRBV6-6 . CASSTDRRNEKLFF
TRBV3-1/TRBV3-2 . CASSQDWWTDLYSSYNEQFF
TRBV10-3 once CAIRRGLAGGIYEQYF
TRBV7-3 . CASSSARNTEAFF
TRBV7-8 . CASSLGDSSYNEQFF
TRBV10-1 once CAPGGTREPDTQYF
TRBV5-5 . CASSSGGTRTEAFF
TRBV18 . CASSPRTSGGDTQYF
TRBV9 . CASSVSGGAQTGELFF
TRBV19 . CASKSVGFGYTF
TRBV5-5 . CASSLSGTGYQPQHF
TRBV5-1 once CASSLTGTSSYEQYF
TRBV6-1 . CASSETSGGGSDTQYF
TRBV6-4 . CASGTIEQFF